The 26 T cell receptor beta chains given below trace back to one sample, sequenced in a study of T cell responses to AZD1222 COVID-19 vaccine. TCRdb's copy holds only in-frame clones and misses some; the assay was immunoSEQ multiplex PCR. The sample lists 150,000 to 200,000 clones, just over 85% seen once, with approximately 7.7% in the top ten. Sequencing used peripheral blood, obtained on day 0 of AZD1222 vaccination. The receptors shown here come from an adult in good health.

V and J are TRBV7-9 and TRBJ2-7, with TRBD2 matching 7 bases. V lost 8 bases and J lost 2; bases outside the gene matches: 6. The CDR3 length is 13 residues. Germline V gene lookup returns CDR1 SEHNR and CDR2 FQNEAQ (reference sequence). CDR3 protein: CASDASGTYEQYF. The CDR3 DNA reads as TGTGCCAGCGACGCTAGCGGCACCTACGAGCAGTACTTC.

This rearrangement joins TRBV18 to TRBJ1-1; no clear D gene. The CDR3 is made up of 15 amino acids. CDR1 and CDR2 from the germline V gene are KGHSH and LQKENI. V was clipped by 3 bases and J by 2 bases, with 13 bases between them. The CDR3 DNA reads as TGTGCCAGCTCACCCTCCAGTAGGGCCAACACTGAAGCTTTCTTT. Translation gives CASSPSSRANTEAFF. Supplemented by reference TRBV18 and TRBJ1-1, the full variable domain reads NAGVMQNPRHLVRRRGQEARLRCSPMKGHSHVYWYRQLPEEGLKFMVYLQKENIIDESGMPKERFSAEFPKEGPSILRIQQVVRGDSAAYFCASSPSSRANTEAFFGQGTRLTVV.

V and J are TRBV29-1 and TRBJ2-7, with 7 bases identical to TRBD1. Unmatched junction bases numbered 8, after V lost 4 bases and J lost 2 bases. The CDR3 is 14 amino acids. Germline CDR1 reads SQVTM; CDR2 reads ANQGSEA. As DNA, the CDR3 is TGCAGCGTTGGAAGGGACAGAGAACCCTACGAGCAGTACTTC. Translated: CSVGRDREPYEQYF.

This clone appeared once. This sequence joins TRBV5-6 and TRBJ1-3, with D perhaps matching TRBD1 (5 bases). The V end was cut by 7 bases, the J end by 4 bases, with 15 bases between. Germline V gives CDR1 SGHDT, CDR2 YYEEEE. There are 14 residues in the CDR3. The CDR3 sequence: CASHKGTAGNTIYF. The CDR3 region has the DNA TGTGCCAGCCATAAAGGGACGGCAGGAAACACCATATATTTT.

V is TRBV4-1 and J is TRBJ1-1, with 7 bases lining up with TRBD1. Trimming removed 3 bases from V and 2 bases from J; junction bases left unmatched: 6. The CDR3 runs to 15 residues. CDR1 MGHRA and CDR2 YSYEKL come from the germline V gene. For the CDR3, the DNA is TGCGCCAGCAGCCAGGCCGGGACAGCCAACACTGAAGCTTTCTTT. Residues: CASSQAGTANTEAFF.

The chain employs TRBV7-2 and TRBJ1-6; D remains ambiguous. V was clipped by 4 bases and J by 8 bases, with 6 bases between them. Germline V gene sequence: CDR1 SGHTA, CDR2 FQGNSA. The CDR3 has 12 amino acids. The CDR3 region is CASSYGDSPLHF. The CDR3 coding sequence is TGTGCCAGCAGCTATGGTGATTCACCCCTCCACTTT.

The chain uses TRBV11-3 and TRBJ2-2; tentatively, D is TRBD1 (5 bases). CDR3 size: 12 residues. Germline CDR1 and CDR2: SGHNT and YENEEA. The V gene lost 1 base and the J gene lost 12 bases, with 9 bases spanning the gap. CDR3 nucleotide sequence: TGTGCCAGCAGCTTAGTGCAGGGCCAGCTGTTTTTT. Amino acid sequence: CASSLVQGQLFF.

This clone was observed a handful of times. J is TRBJ2-1 and V is TRBV6-5; D is perhaps TRBD1 or TRBD2 (5 bases each). V shed 8 bases and J shed 9 bases, with 23 bases lying between them. Germline values: CDR1 MNHEY, CDR2 SVGAGI. There are 15 residues in the CDR3. The CDR3, as DNA: TGTGCCAGCCGAGTTAGGGACCTCGACATTAGTGAGCAGTTCTTC. It encodes CASRVRDLDISEQFF.

The rearrangement links TRBV7-9 to TRBJ1-1; D unresolved. Germline V gene data show CDR1 as SEHNR and CDR2 as FQNEAQ (reference sequence). The CDR3 loop spans 15 amino acids. V gave up 6 bases and J gave up 1 base, with 15 bases separating them. In nucleotides, the CDR3 is TGTGCCAGCAGACCTGACGGACGGTGGAACACTGAAGCTTTCTTT. The encoded protein is CASRPDGRWNTEAFF.

The chain couples TRBV28 to TRBJ2-7, with TRBD1 matching 7 bases. The V gene's germline CDR1 is MDHEN and CDR2 SYDVKM. The trim removed 6 bases at V and 6 bases at J, leaving 11 bases unmatched. CDR3 length: 14 amino acids. CDR3 protein: CASRFTGVRFEQYF. The CDR3 DNA follows: TGTGCCAGCAGGTTTACAGGGGTTAGATTCGAGCAGTACTTC.

V usage is TRBV27 and J usage is TRBJ1-1, with a tentative D call TRBD1 (5 bases). The CDR3 sequence is 15 residues long. V lost 0 bases and J lost 1, with 9 bases in between. CDR1 MNHEY and CDR2 SMNVEV come from the germline V gene (reference sequence). In DNA form, the CDR3 reads TGTGCCAGCAGTTTATCGGGGCAGACGAACACTGAAGCTTTCTTT. It yields the protein CASSLSGQTNTEAFF.

The chain employs TRBV7-3 and TRBJ2-2, with 7 bases lining up with TRBD1. The CDR3 has 14 residues. Per the germline V gene, CDR1 is SGHTA and CDR2 is FQGTGA. Trimming took 5 bases from V and 5 from J; bases not matched to a gene: 5. The CDR3 spells CASSRQGWTGELFF. The CDR3 region has the DNA TGTGCCAGCAGCCGACAGGGCTGGACCGGGGAGCTGTTTTTT.

On this clone itself: Germline and junction disagree at one end, which may indicate a read error. The chain uses TRBV3-1 (or the pseudogene TRBV3-2) and TRBJ2-7; 7 nucleotides line up with TRBD1. CDR3 length: 14 residues. Germline CDR1 reads LGHDT; CDR2 reads YNNKEL (reference sequence). CDR3 in amino acids: CASTQQGTLREQYF. The CDR3, as DNA: TGTGCCAGCACCCAACAGGGGACCCTTCGGGAGCAGTACTTC.

The chain carries TRBV4-2 and TRBJ2-5; 11 bases agree with TRBD2. This CDR3 is built from 16 residues. Germline V gene lookup returns CDR1 LGHNA and CDR2 YNFKEQ. The junction had 5 bases not matched to a gene; V was cut back by 4 bases and J by 1 base. The CDR3 reads CASSPLAGGPQETQYF. The CDR3 coding sequence is TGTGCCAGCAGCCCTCTAGCGGGGGGCCCCCAAGAGACCCAGTACTTC.

The chain couples TRBV19 to TRBJ1-5; 9 nucleotides agree with TRBD1. CDR1 is LNHDA and CDR2 is SQIVND in the germline V gene (reference sequence). CDR3 length: 14 amino acids. V dropped 7 bases and J dropped 4; count of bases not matched to a gene: 5. CDR3: CASNTGGVNQPQHF. The DNA of the CDR3 is TGTGCCAGTAACACAGGGGGCGTGAATCAGCCCCAGCATTTT.

The V and J genes are TRBV9 and TRBJ2-3; possible D gene TRBD2, 5 bases. V lost 0 bases and J lost 6, with 11 bases in between. The CDR3 extends over 14 amino acids. Germline V gives CDR1 SGDLS, CDR2 YYNGEE. This CDR3 reads CASSVVASGDTQYF. In nucleotides, the CDR3 is TGTGCCAGCAGCGTAGTAGCATCGGGGGATACGCAGTATTTT.

This chain links TRBV5-5 with TRBJ1-5; D uncertain. The CDR3 runs to 15 residues. The V end was cut by 1 base, the J end by 0 bases, with 8 bases between. In germline, CDR1 is SGHKS, CDR2 YYEKEE (reference sequence). The CDR3 region has the DNA TGTGCCAGCAGCTTGACCGGTTATAGCAATCAGCCCCAGCATTTT. It translates to CASSLTGYSNQPQHF.

The count of this clone is one. The rearrangement uses TRBV5-1 and TRBJ2-7; a weak D match, TRBD1 (6 bases). V was trimmed by 4 bases and J by 2 bases, leaving 7 bases between them. The CDR3 runs to 12 residues. The germline V gene has CDR1 SGHRS and CDR2 YFSETQ. CDR3 bases: TGCGCCAGCAGCCGGGACACCTACGAGCAGTACTTC. Translating gives CASSRDTYEQYF.

V usage is TRBV19 and J usage is TRBJ1-2; possibly TRBD1 for D (5 bases). Germline CDR1 LNHDA, CDR2 SQIVND (reference sequence). The CDR3 is 13 residues long. V lost 7 bases, J lost 1 base, and 10 bases lay in between. The CDR3 nucleotides are TGTGCCAGTACCCCAGGGATTAACTATGGCTACACCTTC. This translates into CASTPGINYGYTF.

V is TRBV2 and J is TRBJ2-2; D is ambiguous. V dropped 4 bases and J dropped 6 bases, with 3 bases sitting between them. CDR1 is SNHLY, CDR2 FYNNEI, per germline. The CDR3 loop spans 11 amino acids. This CDR3 reads CASSVAGELFF. In DNA, the CDR3 is TGTGCCAGCAGTGTGGCCGGGGAGCTGTTTTTT.

V usage is TRBV7-9 and J usage is TRBJ1-5; 7 positions agree with TRBD1. Germline CDR1 reads SEHNR; CDR2 reads FQNEAQ (reference sequence). The CDR3 consists of 13 residues. The junction had 1 base not matched to a gene; V was cut back by 4 bases and J by 4 bases. CDR3 region: CASSWGQNQPQHF. The DNA for the CDR3 is TGTGCCAGCAGCTGGGGACAGAATCAGCCCCAGCATTTT.

This clone was counted once. The chain has TRBV4-1 and TRBJ1-1, with TRBD1 identical over 9 bases. This CDR3 has 18 residues. Trimming cost V 2 bases and J 2 bases; bases outside gene matches: 12. From germline, CDR1 is MGHRA and CDR2 YSYEKL. In nucleotides, the CDR3 is TGCGCCAGCAGCCAAAGGGGGACAGGGCTGGTTTCTAACACTGAAGCTTTCTTT. Translating gives CASSQRGTGLVSNTEAFF.

The genes are TRBV4-2 and TRBJ1-6; no clear D gene. V gave up 0 bases and J gave up 8 bases, with 11 bases separating them. The CDR3 length is 15 residues. The germline V gene has CDR1 LGHNA and CDR2 YNFKEQ. This CDR3 reads CASSQEFVGDSPLHF. The CDR3 bases are TGTGCCAGCAGCCAAGAGTTCGTTGGGGATTCACCCCTCCACTTT.

The V gene is TRBV6-5, the J gene TRBJ1-2; TRBD1 agrees at 11 bases. Germline V gives CDR1 MNHEY, CDR2 SVGAGI. V was pared by 7 bases and J by 3 bases, with 7 bases of the junction left unmatched. The CDR3 extends over 15 amino acids. In DNA form, the CDR3 reads TGTGCCAGCAACCTCCGGGACAGGGGGGACTATGGCTACACCTTC. Encoded protein: CASNLRDRGDYGYTF.

Turning to this clone: One junction end disagrees with the germline gene, perhaps due to a read error. This sequence joins TRBV19 and TRBJ1-6, with D hard to call. The CDR3 has 18 amino acids. Germline V gene lookup returns CDR1 LNHDA and CDR2 SQIVND (reference sequence). This CDR3 reads CASSIDPTGLSFNSPLHF. The DNA for the CDR3 is TGTGCCAGTAGTATAGATCCGACCGGACTTTCCTTTAATTCACCCCTCCACTTT.

The gene calls are TRBV5-1 and TRBJ2-7, with 9 bases matching TRBD1. J gave up 4 bases and V 3 bases, and 2 bases lay outside the gene matches. CDR1 and CDR2 (germline): SGHRS, YFSETQ. The CDR3 contains 13 residues. CDR3 sequence: CASSWDRDYEQYF. The CDR3 DNA follows: TGCGCCAGCAGCTGGGACAGGGATTACGAGCAGTACTTC.